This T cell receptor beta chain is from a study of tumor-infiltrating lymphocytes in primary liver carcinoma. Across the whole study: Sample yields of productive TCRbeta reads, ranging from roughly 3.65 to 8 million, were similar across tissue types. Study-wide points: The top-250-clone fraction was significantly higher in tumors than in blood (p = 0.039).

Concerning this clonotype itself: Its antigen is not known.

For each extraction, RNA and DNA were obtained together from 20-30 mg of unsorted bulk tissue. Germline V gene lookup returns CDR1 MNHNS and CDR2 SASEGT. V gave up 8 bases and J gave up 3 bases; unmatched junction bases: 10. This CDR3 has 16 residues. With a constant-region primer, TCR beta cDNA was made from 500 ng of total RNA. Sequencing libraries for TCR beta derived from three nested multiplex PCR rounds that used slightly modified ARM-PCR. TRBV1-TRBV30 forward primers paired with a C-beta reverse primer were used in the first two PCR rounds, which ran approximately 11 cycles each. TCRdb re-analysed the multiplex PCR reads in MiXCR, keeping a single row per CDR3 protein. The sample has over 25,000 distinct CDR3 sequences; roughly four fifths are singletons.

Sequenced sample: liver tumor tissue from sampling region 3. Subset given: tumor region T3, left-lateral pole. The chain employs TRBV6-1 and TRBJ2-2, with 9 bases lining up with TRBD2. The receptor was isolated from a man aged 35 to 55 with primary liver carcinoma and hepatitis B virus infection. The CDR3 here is CASGRLADEHTGELFF. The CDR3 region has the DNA TGTGCCAGCGGGAGACTAGCGGACGAACACACCGGGGAGCTGTTTTTT.